The 9 T cell receptor beta chains below all came from one sample that was sequenced in a study of T cell responses to AZD1222 COVID-19 vaccine. Using immunoSEQ multiplex PCR, the repertoire was profiled, and TCRdb retains in-frame clones only, with some absent. This table holds more than 110,000 clones, 85% to 90% found once. The sequencing used peripheral blood, collected 28 days after the second AZD1222 dose. The receptor set was obtained from an adult who received the AZD1222 COVID-19 vaccine.

Note on this clone: The junction departs from the called germline gene at one end, perhaps through a read error. The rearrangement links TRBV28 to TRBJ1-4; 7 bases match TRBD1. The germline V gene encodes CDR1 MDHEN and CDR2 SYDVKM. CDR3 length: 12 amino acids. CDR3 region: CASRGTAFRISF. In DNA, the CDR3 is TGTGCCAGCAGGGGGACAGCCTTTAGAATAAGCTTT.

This sequence joins TRBV7-9 and TRBJ2-5; D is unclear. V was cut by 5 bases and J by 3 bases, with 10 bases left in between. The CDR3 runs 13 residues. Per the germline V gene, CDR1 is SEHNR and CDR2 is FQNEAQ (reference sequence). CDR3 region: CASSRLGEETQYF. As DNA, the CDR3 is TGTGCCAGCAGCCGACTTGGGGAAGAGACCCAGTACTTC.

This CDR3 is CASSGTGLNEKLFF. The CDR3 DNA follows: TGTGCCAGCAGTGGGACAGGGCTAAATGAAAAACTGTTTTTT. The rearrangement joins TRBV28 to TRBJ1-4; 9 bases are shared with TRBD1. This CDR3 contains 14 residues. Losses at the gene ends were 5 bases for V and 5 bases for J; bases not matched to a gene: 3. Germline V lookup: CDR1 MDHEN, CDR2 SYDVKM.

This clone was observed a single time. V gene TRBV6-4 combines with J gene TRBJ2-1; possible D gene TRBD1, 5 bases. This CDR3 comprises 17 residues. Germline CDR1 is MRHNA and CDR2 is SNTAGT. The ends were cut back, 0 bases at V and 1 base at J, with 13 bases in the middle. CDR3 DNA sequence: TGTGCCAGCAGTGACTCGAGTGGGGCACAATCCTACAATGAGCAGTTCTTC. Protein product: CASSDSSGAQSYNEQFF.

The rearrangement uses TRBV11-2 and TRBJ1-3; TRBD1 agrees at 7 bases. The germline CDR1 and CDR2 sequences are SGHAT and FQNNGV. This CDR3 has 16 amino acids. Trimming at V came to 4 bases and at J to 1 base, leaving 7 bases not matched to a gene. As DNA, the CDR3 is TGTGCCAGCAGCTCCCCGGGACAGAGATCTGGAAACACCATATATTTT. Translating it yields CASSSPGQRSGNTIYF.

The chain combines TRBV30 with TRBJ1-2; maybe TRBD1 (5 bases). V lost 0 bases and J 4 bases, leaving 15 bases between the germline ends. Looked up from germline, CDR1 is GTSNPN and CDR2 is SVGIG (reference sequence). The CDR3 sequence is 15 residues long. As DNA, the CDR3 is TGTGCCTGGAGTGTAGGGGAGAGCTCCTTCTATGGCTACACCTTC. It is translated as CAWSVGESSFYGYTF. Looking up the rest from reference TRBV30 and TRBJ1-2 gives the full variable domain: SQTIHQWPATLVQPVGSPLSLECTVEGTSNPNLYWYRQAAGRGLQLLFYSVGIGQISSEVPQNLSASRPQDRQFILSSKKLLLSDSGFYLCAWSVGESSFYGYTFGSGTRLTVV.

This clone has a handful of counts. The rearrangement links TRBV29-1 to TRBJ2-1; perhaps TRBD2 as D (5 bases). Germline V lookup: CDR1 SQVTM, CDR2 ANQGSEA. Trimming took off 4 bases at V and 1 base at J, with 11 bases between the two ends. The CDR3 is 14 residues long. The CDR3 loop reads CSVARSGSYNEQFF. The CDR3 DNA reads as TGCAGCGTTGCGAGGAGCGGATCCTACAATGAGCAGTTCTTC.

In this sample, this clone turned up a few times. The V and J genes are TRBV7-9 and TRBJ1-1; D ambiguous. The CDR3 consists of 13 residues. With 1 base removed from V and 7 bases from J, the gap between germline ends came to 10 bases. CDR1 and CDR2 from the germline V gene are SEHNR and FQNEAQ (reference sequence). The CDR3 here is CASSLGSASEAFF. In DNA form, the CDR3 reads TGTGCCAGCAGCTTAGGCTCGGCGAGTGAAGCTTTCTTT. The full variable domain, with the rest looked up from reference TRBV7-9 and TRBJ1-1, is DTGVSQNPRHKITKRGQNVTFRCDPISEHNRLYWYRQTLGQGPEFLTYFQNEAQLEKSRLLSDRFSAERPKGSFSTLEIQRTEQGDSAMYLCASSLGSASEAFFGQGTRLTVV.

This clone was seen once. The chain joins TRBV5-1 to TRBJ2-7; 7 positions agree with TRBD1. V dropped 0 bases and J dropped 3; count of bases not matched to a gene: 6. CDR3 length: 15 residues. The germline V gene encodes CDR1 SGHRS and CDR2 YFSETQ. For the CDR3, the DNA is TGCGCCAGCAGCTTGGGACAGGGTTTTATCTACGAGCAGTACTTC. Translating gives CASSLGQGFIYEQYF.